Following are 21 T cell receptor beta chains from one sample sequenced in a study of pediatric ulcerative colitis. Produced via immunoSEQ multiplex PCR; TCRdb's table is partial and in-frame only. The table lists 54,000 or so clones, about nine tenths of them singletons. The sample was blood. The receptors shown here come from a boy younger than 18 who was a control in a study of pediatric ulcerative colitis.

This clone was detected only once. The chain is built from TRBV19 and TRBJ1-2; TRBD1 matches at 9 bases. In germline, CDR1 is LNHDA, CDR2 SQIVND (reference sequence). CDR3 length equals 15 residues. Germline trimming cut 3 bases from V and 7 bases from J; bases unmatched to any gene: 9. DNA of the CDR3: TGTGCCAGTAGTATCGACGGGACAGGGATTGGTGGCTACACCTTC. It codes for CASSIDGTGIGGYTF.

The V gene is TRBV4-1, the J gene TRBJ2-7; 7 bases agree with TRBD2. V gave up 2 bases and J gave up 3 bases; unmatched junction bases: 1. The CDR3 is 13 amino acids. Germline-derived CDR1 and CDR2 are MGHRA and YSYEKL. The DNA for the CDR3 is TGCGCCAGCAGCCAACGCGGGAGCTACGAGCAGTACTTC. Its protein is CASSQRGSYEQYF.

The CDR3 nucleotides read TGCGCCAGCGGCTCAGGGGGCGCACACTATGGCTACACCTTC. Translating it yields CASGSGGAHYGYTF. The chain uses TRBV5-1 and TRBJ1-2; 8 nucleotides align to TRBD1. The CDR3 sequence is 14 residues long. Germline assignment: CDR1 SGHRS and CDR2 YFSETQ. The J segment lost 3 bases and the V segment lost 7 bases, leaving 8 bases of the junction unmatched.

This clone showed up just once. The CDR3 region is CASSLGSFRGRAGNEQFF. The DNA of the CDR3 is TGTGCCAGCAGCTTAGGGTCCTTTCGCGGGAGGGCAGGTAATGAGCAGTTCTTC. The chain joins TRBV7-6 to TRBJ2-1; TRBD2 matches 9 bases. Germline CDR1 SGHVS, CDR2 FNYEAQ. The CDR3 is made up of 18 amino acids. J gave up 7 bases and V 1 base, and 14 bases lay outside the gene matches.

This chain connects TRBV21-1 to TRBJ2-3; the table's D call, TRBD1, has no DNA check behind it. TRBV21-1 is labeled a pseudogene. The CDR3 runs to 14 residues. CDR3 region: CASSARTVTDTQYF. Here the CDR3 DNA reads TGTGCCAGCAGCGCGCGGACAGTTACAGATACGCAGTATTTT.

V gene TRBV6-1 combines with J gene TRBJ2-3; D ambiguous. CDR1 and CDR2 from the germline V gene are MNHNS and SASEGT. V was trimmed by 4 bases and J by 1 base, leaving 12 bases between them. There are 15 residues in the CDR3. The CDR3 reads CASSGPNKGTDTQYF. The CDR3 bases are TGTGCCAGCAGTGGACCTAATAAGGGCACAGATACGCAGTATTTT.

The chain links TRBV11-3 to TRBJ2-5, with 7 bases aligning to TRBD1. The CDR3 has 15 residues. Germline trimming cut 4 bases from V and 1 base from J; bases unmatched to any gene: 6. Germline values: CDR1 SGHNT, CDR2 YENEEA. In DNA, the CDR3 is TGTGCCAGCAGCTCAGGGGGATCCCGCCAAGAGACCCAGTACTTC. It codes for CASSSGGSRQETQYF.

This chain links TRBV29-1 with TRBJ2-5; 12 bases map to TRBD2. The trim removed 4 bases at V and 5 bases at J, leaving 8 bases unmatched. This CDR3 comprises 15 residues. Germline CDR1 and CDR2: SQVTM and ANQGSEA. CDR3 protein: CSVVTSGSGGETQYF. The CDR3 DNA reads TGCAGCGTTGTGACTAGCGGGAGTGGTGGGGAGACCCAGTACTTC.

The V gene is TRBV2, the J gene TRBJ2-7; perhaps TRBD2 as D (5 bases). The CDR3 contains 14 residues. V was clipped by 6 bases and J by 5 bases, with 17 bases between them. The V gene's germline CDR1 is SNHLY and CDR2 FYNNEI. This CDR3 is CASRGSTNRDEQYF. The CDR3 nucleotides read TGTGCCAGCAGGGGGAGTACGAACCGGGACGAGCAGTACTTC.

The V gene is TRBV4-1, the J gene TRBJ2-2; 9 nucleotides align to TRBD2. J gave up 0 bases and V 7 bases, and 3 bases lay outside the gene matches. CDR3 size: 15 residues. CDR1 is MGHRA, CDR2 YSYEKL, per germline. The CDR3 bases are TGCGCCAGCACGACTAGCGGCGCGAACACCGGGGAGCTGTTTTTT. It yields the protein CASTTSGANTGELFF.

This clone occurred once. This CDR3 is CASSGVRANTGELFF. The DNA for the CDR3 is TGTGCCAGCAGCGGCGTCAGGGCGAACACCGGGGAGCTGTTTTTT. This sequence joins TRBV11-3 and TRBJ2-2; D may be TRBD1 (5 bases). Germline CDR1 is SGHNT and CDR2 is YENEEA. The length of the CDR3 is 15 residues. V was shortened by 5 bases and J by 0 bases, with 10 bases between the two germline ends.

The chain uses TRBV6-5 and TRBJ1-1; tentatively, D is TRBD1 (5 bases). With 7 bases removed from V and 0 bases from J, the gap between germline ends came to 12 bases. CDR1 is MNHEY, CDR2 SVGAGI, per germline. CDR3 size: 14 residues. The CDR3 DNA reads as TGTGCCAGCAATACAGGCGTCATGAACACTGAAGCTTTCTTT. Translating it yields CASNTGVMNTEAFF.

The chain joins TRBV7-3 to TRBJ2-1; 10 bases are shared with TRBD2. The CDR3 extends over 14 amino acids. CDR1 and CDR2 from the germline V gene are SGHTA and FQGTGA. Unmatched junction bases numbered 4, after V lost 5 bases and J lost 6 bases. The CDR3 spells CASSPWTSGNEQFF. The CDR3 DNA follows: TGTGCCAGCAGCCCATGGACTAGCGGCAATGAGCAGTTCTTC.

The chain uses TRBV4-3 and TRBJ2-2; 7 bases align to TRBD2. V was clipped by 4 bases and J by 2 bases; unmatched bases: 4. From germline, CDR1 is LGHNA and CDR2 YSLEER. This CDR3 is 15 amino acids long. In nucleotides, the CDR3 is TGCGCCAGCAGCCGGGCTAGCGGTAACACCGGGGAGCTGTTTTTT. This gives the protein CASSRASGNTGELFF.

The chain has TRBV7-3 and TRBJ2-3; D might be TRBD1 (5 bases). The CDR3 has 14 amino acids. The germline V and J ends were trimmed by 2 bases and 0 bases, with 6 bases remaining between them. The germline V gene encodes CDR1 SGHTA and CDR2 FQGTGA. CDR3 in DNA: TGTGCCAGCAGCTTAGGGGCAAGCACAGATACGCAGTATTTT. Encoded protein: CASSLGASTDTQYF.

The chain employs TRBV7-3 and TRBJ2-3; 9 bases are shared with TRBD2. V was pared by 5 bases and J by 0 bases, with 3 bases of the junction left unmatched. Germline lookup yields CDR1 SGHTA and CDR2 FQGTGA. There are 15 residues in the CDR3. CDR3 protein: CASSPTSGSTDTQYF. The CDR3 DNA is TGTGCCAGCAGCCCGACTAGCGGTAGCACAGATACGCAGTATTTT.

This sequence joins TRBV19 and TRBJ1-1; TRBD1 matches at 7 bases. Germline CDR1 and CDR2: LNHDA and SQIVND (reference sequence). The length of the CDR3 is 15 residues. Unmatched junction bases numbered 8, after V lost 4 bases and J lost 3 bases. CDR3 coding DNA: TGTGCCAGTAGTACACAGGGGAGTGCGGACACTGAAGCTTTCTTT. This translates into CASSTQGSADTEAFF.

CDR3 DNA: TGTGCCAGCAGCTTATTTTCGACAGGGGGCTTAAGGAATGAGCAGTTCTTC. Its protein product is CASSLFSTGGLRNEQFF. This chain uses TRBV7-2 with TRBJ2-1; 10 bases fit TRBD1. CDR3 length equals 17 residues. V shed 2 bases and J 7 bases; nucleotides not matched to a gene: 11. CDR1 SGHTA and CDR2 FQGNSA come from the germline V gene.

The chain uses TRBV27 and TRBJ2-5; TRBD2 agrees at 14 bases. Germline lookup yields CDR1 MNHEY and CDR2 SMNVEV (reference sequence). CDR3 length: 17 amino acids. The V gene end was trimmed by 6 bases and the J gene end by 7 bases; junction bases not matched to a gene: 13. Written as DNA, the CDR3 is TGTGCCAGCAGACCAACTCCGGGACTAGCGGGAGAAGGGACCCAGTACTTC. This translates into CASRPTPGLAGEGTQYF.

The rearrangement uses TRBV11-2 and TRBJ2-2; D gene uncertain. Germline V gene sequence: CDR1 SGHAT, CDR2 FQNNGV. Trimming cost V 1 base and J 3 bases, with 9 bases left between them. The CDR3 runs 15 residues. The CDR3 reads CASSLGTGHTGELFF. In nucleotides, the CDR3 is TGTGCCAGCAGCTTAGGGACGGGTCACACCGGGGAGCTGTTTTTT.

This clone came up a few times. The chain has TRBV7-8 and TRBJ1-3; 8 bases match TRBD1. This CDR3 has 16 residues. Germline CDR1 and CDR2: SGHVS and FQNEAQ. V dropped 5 bases and J dropped 4; count of bases not matched to a gene: 10. The DNA for the CDR3 is TGTGCCAGCAGCATCATCAGGACAGGGCCAGGAAACACCATATATTTT. This codes for CASSIIRTGPGNTIYF.